The 23 T cell receptor beta chains below were found in one sample sequenced in a study of blood T cell repertoires in COVID-19. The table came from immunoSEQ multiplex PCR; TCRdb's copy has only in-frame clones and leaves some out. The sample records about 220,000 clones, about 79% being singletons. Sequencing used PBMCs or T cells enriched from blood (not recorded which). The receptors here all came from a woman in her sixties or seventies who had recovered from COVID-19.

This clone appeared a single time. The genes are TRBV7-8 and TRBJ2-7; TRBD1 aligns across 7 bases. The CDR3 has 12 residues. J lost 4 bases, V lost 5 bases, and 2 bases had no gene match. From germline, CDR1 is SGHVS and CDR2 FQNEAQ. CDR3 loop: CASSRQGYEQYF. In nucleotides, the CDR3 is TGTGCCAGCAGCCGACAGGGATACGAGCAGTACTTC. The whole variable domain, filled in from reference TRBV7-8 and TRBJ2-7, reads GAGVSQSPRYKVAKRGQDVALRCDPISGHVSLFWYQQALGQGPEFLTYFQNEAQLDKSGLPSDRFFAERPEGSVSTLKIQRTQQEDSAVYLCASSRQGYEQYFGPGTRLTVT.

The chain joins TRBV7-9 to TRBJ2-5; D unresolved. V was pared by 5 bases and J by 1 base, with 11 bases between. The CDR3 consists of 14 residues. Germline V gene sequence: CDR1 SEHNR, CDR2 FQNEAQ (reference sequence). The CDR3 DNA is TGTGCCAGCAGCCTACAGCACGGCCAAGAGACCCAGTACTTC. It encodes CASSLQHGQETQYF.

V and J are TRBV9 and TRBJ1-4; 8 positions agree with TRBD1. CDR1 SGDLS and CDR2 YYNGEE come from the germline V gene. The J segment lost 7 bases and the V segment lost 1 base, leaving 3 bases of the junction unmatched. There are 14 residues in the CDR3. The CDR3 DNA reads TGTGCCAGCAGCGTAAGGACAGGGCGTGAAAAACTGTTTTTT. Residues: CASSVRTGREKLFF.

This sequence joins TRBV25-1 and TRBJ1-1; 7 bases agree with TRBD1. The CDR3 sequence is 13 residues long. The germline V gene encodes CDR1 MGHDK and CDR2 SYGVNS. The V gene end was trimmed by 3 bases and the J gene end by 6 bases; junction bases not matched to a gene: 4. This CDR3 is CASSDPQGAEAFF. CDR3 coding DNA: TGTGCCAGCAGTGACCCCCAGGGGGCTGAAGCTTTCTTT.

This sequence joins TRBV5-1 and TRBJ2-1, with TRBD2 matching over 8 bases. This CDR3 contains 14 residues. V dropped 2 bases and J dropped 7; count of bases not matched to a gene: 5. CDR1 SGHRS and CDR2 YFSETQ come from the germline V gene. CDR3 protein: CASSFSGDTNEQFF. CDR3 in DNA: TGCGCCAGCAGCTTTAGCGGGGACACAAATGAGCAGTTCTTC.

The chain recombines TRBV4-3 with TRBJ1-2; no firm D call. Deletions cut 0 bases from V and 4 bases from J, with 15 bases between. This CDR3 has 16 residues. The germline V gene encodes CDR1 LGHNA and CDR2 YSLEER. This chain's CDR3 is CASSQDITERAYGYTF. The CDR3 coding sequence is TGCGCCAGCAGCCAAGATATAACAGAGAGGGCCTATGGCTACACCTTC.

This rearrangement joins TRBV20-1 to TRBJ1-2; TRBD1 aligns across 9 bases. Germline CDR1 reads DFQATT; CDR2 reads SNEGSKA (reference sequence). J lost 1 base, V lost 3 bases, and 18 bases had no gene match. The CDR3 is made up of 19 amino acids. This chain's CDR3 is CSASSEWDRALSGNYGYTF. Here the CDR3 DNA reads TGCAGTGCTAGTAGCGAGTGGGACAGGGCCCTCTCTGGTAACTATGGCTACACCTTC.

The chain has TRBV21-1 and TRBJ1-5; the D call of TRBD1 is as the table states it, not checked on the DNA. TRBV21-1 is deemed a pseudogene. The CDR3 runs to 15 residues. Written as DNA, the CDR3 is TGTGCCAGCAGCAAAGCAGGAGACAGGGCCCAGCCCCAGCATTTT. This codes for CASSKAGDRAQPQHF.

The J gene is TRBJ2-1, the V gene TRBV5-1, with 8 bases matching TRBD2. The CDR3 length is 18 residues. V lost 0 bases, J lost 0 bases, and 8 bases stayed unmatched. CDR1 and CDR2 (germline): SGHRS, YFSETQ. The CDR3 nucleotides read TGCGCCAGCAGCTTGGCGAGCGGGGGCCTTCACTCCTACAATGAGCAGTTCTTC. Protein sequence: CASSLASGGLHSYNEQFF.

The gene calls are TRBV6-1 and TRBJ1-3; D may be TRBD1 (6 bases). CDR1 and CDR2 from the germline V gene are MNHNS and SASEGT. Between the trimmed V and J ends, which lost 2 bases and 5 bases, there was a span of 7 bases. This CDR3 contains 13 residues. For the CDR3, the DNA is TGTGCCAGCAGTGAAACAGGGCGAAACACCATATATTTT. Translating it yields CASSETGRNTIYF.

The chain combines TRBV2 with TRBJ2-2, with 7 bases lining up with TRBD2. V was pared by 5 bases and J by 7 bases, with 10 bases of the junction left unmatched. The CDR3 contains 15 residues. Germline values: CDR1 SNHLY, CDR2 FYNNEI. The CDR3 region has the DNA TGTGCCAGCAGTAATGGGAGGGCCGGGGTCGGGGAGCTGTTTTTT. It translates to CASSNGRAGVGELFF.

There are a few counts of this clone. V is TRBV11-2 and J is TRBJ1-2; D gene ambiguous. The CDR3 has 15 amino acids. Trimming shortened V by 0 bases and J by 4 bases, and 12 bases separated the two germline ends. Germline V gives CDR1 SGHAT, CDR2 FQNNGV. CDR3 loop: CASSLDLGGLYGYTF. The CDR3 DNA sequence: TGTGCCAGCAGCTTAGATCTGGGAGGACTCTATGGCTACACCTTC.

This chain joins TRBV11-2 and TRBJ2-3, with 7 bases fitting TRBD1. Germline V CDR1 and CDR2: SGHAT, FQNNGV. The V segment lost 3 bases and the J segment 3 bases; nucleotides outside the gene matches: 6. The CDR3 length is 15 residues. The CDR3 region has the DNA TGTGCCAGCAGCTTCAAGGGGACAGAGACAGATACGCAGTATTTT. Protein sequence: CASSFKGTETDTQYF.

This sequence joins TRBV6-5 and TRBJ2-2, with TRBD1 identical over 7 bases. Germline loops: CDR1 MNHEY, CDR2 SVGAGI. Trimming took 1 base from V and 6 from J; bases not matched to a gene: 8. The CDR3 runs 16 residues. The CDR3 spells CASSYFILGQPGELFF. The CDR3 coding sequence is TGTGCCAGCAGTTACTTTATCTTGGGACAGCCCGGGGAGCTGTTTTTT.

The rearrangement joins TRBV29-1 to TRBJ2-7; TRBD1 agrees at 8 bases. CDR1 is SQVTM and CDR2 is ANQGSEA in the germline V gene. Trimming removed 4 bases from V and 0 bases from J; junction bases left unmatched: 8. The CDR3 runs to 15 residues. Written as DNA, the CDR3 is TGCAGCGTTGGCCGGACAGGGTACCTCTCCTACGAGCAGTACTTC. Translating gives CSVGRTGYLSYEQYF.

The V and J genes are TRBV5-1 and TRBJ1-6; possible D gene TRBD1, 5 bases. Germline-derived CDR1 and CDR2 are SGHRS and YFSETQ. The CDR3 is made up of 16 amino acids. Trimming stripped 4 bases from V and 3 bases from J, with 14 bases between. The CDR3 loop reads CASSPDGGGYNSPLHF. In nucleotides, the CDR3 is TGCGCCAGCAGCCCGGATGGGGGGGGCTATAATTCACCCCTCCACTTT.

The V gene is TRBV5-3, the J gene TRBJ2-7, with D tentatively TRBD1 (8 bases). TRBV5-3 is sorted into the ORF group, with uncertain function. The CDR3 is made up of 15 amino acids. Trimming left V 3 bases short and J 1 base short, with 14 bases between. The CDR3, as DNA: TGTGCCAGAAGCTACCACAGGGGGGGGTCCTACGAGCAGTACTTC. Its translation: CARSYHRGGSYEQYF.

As DNA, the CDR3 is TGTGCCAGCACCCACATAGGGAGGAGGCGGACCCACTCCTACGAGCAGTACTTC. As protein: CASTHIGRRRTHSYEQYF. This chain uses TRBV21-1 with TRBJ2-7; the table's D call TRBD2 went unverified against the DNA. TRBV21-1 is flagged as a pseudogene. This CDR3 has 18 amino acids.

The chain uses TRBV6-5 and TRBJ2-7, with 8 bases fitting TRBD1. V lost 5 bases, J lost 4 bases, and 10 bases stayed unmatched. From germline, CDR1 is MNHEY and CDR2 SVGAGI. CDR3 length: 15 residues. The CDR3 sequence: CASSTDRVAPYEQYF. Here the CDR3 DNA reads TGTGCCAGCAGTACGGACAGGGTAGCTCCTTACGAGCAGTACTTC.

The chain is built from TRBV9 and TRBJ2-3; D may be TRBD1 (6 bases). The V gene's germline CDR1 is SGDLS and CDR2 YYNGEE. This CDR3 comprises 17 residues. The ends were cut back, 0 bases at V and 0 bases at J, with 14 bases in the middle. The CDR3 nucleotides are TGTGCCAGCAGCGTAGCCCCCCCAGGGGCTAGCACAGATACGCAGTATTTT. Amino acid sequence: CASSVAPPGASTDTQYF.

The chain combines TRBV5-6 with TRBJ2-2; 7 bases are shared with TRBD1. Losses at the gene ends were 2 bases for V and 1 base for J; bases not matched to a gene: 14. Per the germline V gene, CDR1 is SGHDT and CDR2 is YYEEEE. The CDR3 has 19 residues. CDR3 coding DNA: TGTGCCAGCAGCTTTTTGGTGGCTTTGGGGACAGTGAACACCGGGGAGCTGTTTTTT. Amino acids: CASSFLVALGTVNTGELFF.

This clone occurred once. This chain links TRBV2 with TRBJ1-3; 7 bases agree with TRBD1. CDR3 size: 16 residues. Germline CDR1 SNHLY, CDR2 FYNNEI. Losses at the gene ends were 5 bases for V and 1 base for J; bases not matched to a gene: 8. The CDR3 loop is CASSIGPGGSGNTIYF. The CDR3, as DNA: TGTGCCAGCAGTATTGGGCCAGGGGGGTCTGGAAACACCATATATTTT.

A few counts support this clone. The chain carries TRBV7-2 and TRBJ2-3, with D perhaps matching TRBD1 (6 bases). CDR1 is SGHTA and CDR2 is FQGNSA in the germline V gene. This CDR3 spans 14 amino acids. V was clipped by 3 bases and J by 4 bases, with 11 bases between them. CDR3 in DNA: TGTGCCAGCAGCTTTGGAGAGGGGGCAGATACGCAGTATTTT. This sequence encodes CASSFGEGADTQYF.